This T cell receptor (beta chain) was retrieved from a study of blood T cell repertoires in COVID-19. Study summary: Acute and convalescent COVID-19 samples came from the United States, Italy and Spain.

The authors' processing: The assay estimated nucleated cells by amplifying reference gene primers. Method: immunoSEQ multiplex PCR; TCRdb's copy keeps in-frame clones and lacks some. The V and J calls and clone size were taken over from that table, and D and trimming were inferred from the DNA. The sample records about 70,000 clones, roughly 86% being singletons. This CDR3 is built from 18 residues. Trimming removed 0 bases at V and 0 bases at J, with 16 bases between. Germline V CDR1 and CDR2: SGHRS, YFSETQ. This receptor was obtained from a man between 65 and 79 years old with active COVID-19. Sequencing used peripheral blood. The rearrangement links TRBV5-1 to TRBJ1-3; D not certain. The CDR3 DNA reads as TGCGCCAGCAGCTTGGAACGGCTCGGGATCTCCTCTGGAAACACCATATATTTT. Protein: CASSLERLGISSGNTIYF.